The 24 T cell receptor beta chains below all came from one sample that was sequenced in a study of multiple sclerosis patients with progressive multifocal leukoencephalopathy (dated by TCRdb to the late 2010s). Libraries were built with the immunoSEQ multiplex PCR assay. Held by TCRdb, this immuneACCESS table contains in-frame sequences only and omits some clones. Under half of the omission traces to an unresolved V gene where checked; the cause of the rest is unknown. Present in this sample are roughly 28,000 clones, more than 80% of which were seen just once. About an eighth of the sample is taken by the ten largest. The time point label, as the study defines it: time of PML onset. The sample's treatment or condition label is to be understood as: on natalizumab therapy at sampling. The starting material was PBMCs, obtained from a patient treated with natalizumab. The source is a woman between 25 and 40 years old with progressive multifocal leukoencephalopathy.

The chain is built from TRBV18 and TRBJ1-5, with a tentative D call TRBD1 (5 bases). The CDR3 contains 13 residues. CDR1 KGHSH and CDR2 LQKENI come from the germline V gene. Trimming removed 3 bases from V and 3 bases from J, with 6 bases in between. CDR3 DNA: TGTGCCAGCTCACCGGGGGACAATCAGCCCCAGCATTTT. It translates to CASSPGDNQPQHF.

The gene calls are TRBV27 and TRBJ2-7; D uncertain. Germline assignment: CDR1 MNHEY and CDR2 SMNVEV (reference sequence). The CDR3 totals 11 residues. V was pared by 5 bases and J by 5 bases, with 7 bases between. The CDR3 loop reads CASSAYNEQYF. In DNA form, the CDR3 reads TGTGCCAGCAGTGCCTATAACGAGCAGTACTTC.

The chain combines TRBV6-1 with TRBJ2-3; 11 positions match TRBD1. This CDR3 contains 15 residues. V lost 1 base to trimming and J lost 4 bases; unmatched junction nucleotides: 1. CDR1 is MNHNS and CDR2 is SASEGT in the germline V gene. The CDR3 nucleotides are TGTGCCAGCAGTGAAGGGACAGGGGGCGCAGATACGCAGTATTTT. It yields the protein CASSEGTGGADTQYF.

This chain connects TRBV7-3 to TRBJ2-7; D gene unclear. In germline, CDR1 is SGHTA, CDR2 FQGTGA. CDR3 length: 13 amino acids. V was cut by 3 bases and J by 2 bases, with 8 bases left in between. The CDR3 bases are TGTGCCAGCAGCTTCGGGCTTACCTACGAGCAGTACTTC. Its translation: CASSFGLTYEQYF.

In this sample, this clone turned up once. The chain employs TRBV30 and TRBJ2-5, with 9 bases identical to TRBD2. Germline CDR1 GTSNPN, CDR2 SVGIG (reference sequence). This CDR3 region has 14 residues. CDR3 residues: CGVAGDPYQETQYF. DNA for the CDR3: TGTGGAGTAGCGGGGGACCCGTACCAAGAGACCCAGTACTTC. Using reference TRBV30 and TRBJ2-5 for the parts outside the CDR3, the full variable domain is SQTIHQWPATLVQPVGSPLSLECTVEGTSNPNLYWYRQAAGRGLQLLFYSVGIGQISSEVPQNLSASRPQDRQFILSSKKLLLSDSGFYLCGVAGDPYQETQYFGPGTRLLVL.

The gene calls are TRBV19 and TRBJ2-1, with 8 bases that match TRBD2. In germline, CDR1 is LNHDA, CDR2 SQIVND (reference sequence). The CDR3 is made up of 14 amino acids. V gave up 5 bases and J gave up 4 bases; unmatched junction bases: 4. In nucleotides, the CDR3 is TGTGCCAGTAGTGCGGAGCGGGAGTACAATGAGCAGTTCTTC. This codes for CASSAEREYNEQFF.

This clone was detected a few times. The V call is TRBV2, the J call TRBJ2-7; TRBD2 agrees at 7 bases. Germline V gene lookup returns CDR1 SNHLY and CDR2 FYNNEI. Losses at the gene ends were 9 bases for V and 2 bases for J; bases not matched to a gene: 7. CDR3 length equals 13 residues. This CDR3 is CASQSGTPYEQYF. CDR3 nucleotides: TGTGCCAGTCAGAGCGGGACCCCCTACGAGCAGTACTTC.

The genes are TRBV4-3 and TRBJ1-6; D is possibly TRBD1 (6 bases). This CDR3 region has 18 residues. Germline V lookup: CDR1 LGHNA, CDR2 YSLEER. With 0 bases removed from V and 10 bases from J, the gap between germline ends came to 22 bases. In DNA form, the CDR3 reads TGCGCCAGCAGCCAAGATCGAGGGCGGGGGCTGGGGGTCTCACCCCTCCACTTT. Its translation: CASSQDRGRGLGVSPLHF.

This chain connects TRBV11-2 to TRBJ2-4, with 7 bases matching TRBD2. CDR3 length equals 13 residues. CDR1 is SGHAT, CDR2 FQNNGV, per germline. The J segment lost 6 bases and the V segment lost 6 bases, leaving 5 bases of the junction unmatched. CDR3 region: CASSGLGRNIQYF. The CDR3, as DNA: TGTGCCAGCAGTGGACTAGGACGAAACATTCAGTACTTC.

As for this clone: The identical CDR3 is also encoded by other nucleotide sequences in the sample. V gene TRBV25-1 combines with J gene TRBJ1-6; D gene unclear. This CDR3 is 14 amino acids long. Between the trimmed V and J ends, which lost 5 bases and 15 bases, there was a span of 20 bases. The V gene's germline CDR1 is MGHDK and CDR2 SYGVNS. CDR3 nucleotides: TGTGCCAGCAGTCGTCCCGGTGATCTAAACGTCCTCCACTTT. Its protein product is CASSRPGDLNVLHF.

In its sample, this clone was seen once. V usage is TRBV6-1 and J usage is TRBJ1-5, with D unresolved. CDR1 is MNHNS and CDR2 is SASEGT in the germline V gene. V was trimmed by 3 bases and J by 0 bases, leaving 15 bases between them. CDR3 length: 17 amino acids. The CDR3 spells CASSESISRNSNQPQHF. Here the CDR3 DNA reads TGTGCCAGCAGTGAGAGTATATCCAGAAATAGCAATCAGCCCCAGCATTTT.

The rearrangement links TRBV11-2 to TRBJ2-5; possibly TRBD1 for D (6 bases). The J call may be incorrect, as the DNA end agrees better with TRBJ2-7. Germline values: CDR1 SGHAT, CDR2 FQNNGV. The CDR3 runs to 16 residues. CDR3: CASSHGTPGSSYEQYF. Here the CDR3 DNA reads TGTGCCAGCAGCCACGGGACACCCGGATCCTCCTACGAGCAGTACTTC.

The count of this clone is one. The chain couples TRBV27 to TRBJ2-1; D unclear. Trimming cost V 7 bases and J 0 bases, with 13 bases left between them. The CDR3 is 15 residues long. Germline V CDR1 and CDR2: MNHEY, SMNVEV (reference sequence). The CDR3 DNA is TGTGCCAGCACCCCTCTGAGCAGCTCCTACAATGAGCAGTTCTTC. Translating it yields CASTPLSSSYNEQFF.

The CDR3 loop is CASSFLGETDSYEQYF. The DNA of the CDR3 is TGTGCCAGCAGTTTTTTGGGGGAAACTGATTCCTACGAGCAGTACTTC. The chain couples TRBV27 to TRBJ2-5; either TRBD1 or TRBD2 may supply D (5 bases each). Gene TRBJ2-7 matches the end of the DNA better, so the J call may be wrong. Per germline, CDR1 MNHEY and CDR2 SMNVEV (reference sequence). The CDR3 runs to 16 residues.

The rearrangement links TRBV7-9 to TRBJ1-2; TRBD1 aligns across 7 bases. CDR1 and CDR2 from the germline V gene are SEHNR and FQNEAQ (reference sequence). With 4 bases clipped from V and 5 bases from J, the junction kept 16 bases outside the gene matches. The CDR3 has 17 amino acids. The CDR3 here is CASSWSDRPHSIYGYTF. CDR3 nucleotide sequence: TGTGCCAGCAGCTGGTCGGACAGGCCACACTCCATTTATGGCTACACCTTC.

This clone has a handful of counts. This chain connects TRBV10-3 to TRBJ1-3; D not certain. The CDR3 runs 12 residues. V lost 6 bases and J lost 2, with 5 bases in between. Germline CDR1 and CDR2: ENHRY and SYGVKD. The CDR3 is CAIRDPGNTIYF. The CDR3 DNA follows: TGTGCCATCAGGGACCCTGGAAACACCATATATTTT.

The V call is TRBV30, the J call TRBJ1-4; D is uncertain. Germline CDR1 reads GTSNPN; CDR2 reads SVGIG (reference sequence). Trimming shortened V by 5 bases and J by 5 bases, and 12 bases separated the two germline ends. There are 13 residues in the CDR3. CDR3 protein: CAWAEGLNEKLFF. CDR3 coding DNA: TGTGCCTGGGCGGAAGGGCTGAATGAAAAACTGTTTTTT.

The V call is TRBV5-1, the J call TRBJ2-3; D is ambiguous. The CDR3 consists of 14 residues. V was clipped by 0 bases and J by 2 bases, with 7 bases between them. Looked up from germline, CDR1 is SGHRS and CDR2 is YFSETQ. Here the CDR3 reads CASSLDTPTDTQYF. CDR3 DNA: TGCGCCAGCAGCTTGGACACTCCCACAGATACGCAGTATTTT. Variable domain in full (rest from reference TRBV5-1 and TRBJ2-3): KAGVTQTPRYLIKTRGQQVTLSCSPISGHRSVSWYQQTPGQGLQFLFEYFSETQRNKGNFPGRFSGRQFSNSRSEMNVSTLELGDSALYLCASSLDTPTDTQYFGPGTRLTVL.

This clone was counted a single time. CDR3 nucleotide sequence: TGTGCCAGCAGTCAACTAGCGGGGAGGTCAGATACGCAGTATTTT. It encodes CASSQLAGRSDTQYF. V and J are TRBV6-5 and TRBJ2-3; 10 nucleotides align to TRBD2. The V gene end was trimmed by 5 bases and the J gene end by 4 bases; junction bases not matched to a gene: 6. The CDR3 loop spans 15 amino acids. Germline V CDR1 and CDR2: MNHEY, SVGAGI.

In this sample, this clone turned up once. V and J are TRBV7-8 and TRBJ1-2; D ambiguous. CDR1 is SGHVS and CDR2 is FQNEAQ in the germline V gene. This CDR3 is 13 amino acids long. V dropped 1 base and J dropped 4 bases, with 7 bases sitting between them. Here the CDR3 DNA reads TGTGCCAGCAGCTTAGGCTCATCCTATGGCTACACCTTC. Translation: CASSLGSSYGYTF.

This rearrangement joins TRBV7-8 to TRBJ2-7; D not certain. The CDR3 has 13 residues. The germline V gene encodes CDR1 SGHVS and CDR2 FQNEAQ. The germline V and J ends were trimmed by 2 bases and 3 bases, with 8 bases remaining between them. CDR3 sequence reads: CASSLRRNYEQYF. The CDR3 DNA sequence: TGTGCCAGCAGCTTACGTAGAAACTACGAGCAGTACTTC.

CDR3 nucleotides: TGTGCCAGCAGTTTTGCCGGGGGGGCGGTGAATGAGCAGTTCTTC. This translates into CASSFAGGAVNEQFF. The chain is built from TRBV28 and TRBJ2-1, with 8 bases that match TRBD2. Per the germline V gene, CDR1 is MDHEN and CDR2 is SYDVKM. The CDR3 has 15 amino acids. V shed 3 bases and J 7 bases; nucleotides not matched to a gene: 8. Combining the CDR3 with reference TRBV28 and TRBJ2-1 gives the whole variable domain DVKVTQSSRYLVKRTGEKVFLECVQDMDHENMFWYRQDPGLGLRLIYFSYDVKMKEKGDIPEGYSVSREKKERFSLILESASTNQTSMYLCASSFAGGAVNEQFFGPGTRLTVL.

CDR3 nucleotides: TGTGCCAGCAGTTACTCGAGGGGGGGTACGCAGTATTTT. Translated, it gives CASSYSRGGTQYF. The rearrangement uses TRBV6-5 and TRBJ2-3, with D perhaps TRBD2 (7 bases). CDR3 length: 13 amino acids. Germline loops: CDR1 MNHEY, CDR2 SVGAGI. V was cut by 0 bases and J by 8 bases, with 9 bases left in between.

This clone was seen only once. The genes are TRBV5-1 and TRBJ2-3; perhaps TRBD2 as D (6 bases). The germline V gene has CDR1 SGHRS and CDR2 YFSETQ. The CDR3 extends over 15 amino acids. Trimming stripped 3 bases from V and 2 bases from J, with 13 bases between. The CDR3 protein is CASSYRGLFTDTQYF. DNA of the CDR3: TGCGCCAGCAGCTACCGGGGACTGTTCACAGATACGCAGTATTTT.